The 32 T cell receptor beta chains below come from one sample, sequenced in a study of OX40 agonist ivuxolimab in advanced cancers. Method: immunoSEQ multiplex PCR; TCRdb's copy keeps in-frame clones and lacks some. Of tens of thousands of clones in the sample, around 86% were seen once. The sequencing here drew on CD4+ or CD8+ T cells sorted from blood, taken in a trial of the OX40 agonist ivuxolimab. All receptors derive from an adult with an advanced solid tumor such as melanoma, head and neck, liver or kidney cancer.

This chain joins TRBV28 and TRBJ1-5, with 7 bases matching TRBD1. Germline V gene sequence: CDR1 MDHEN, CDR2 SYDVKM. Trimming took 2 bases from V and 5 from J; bases not matched to a gene: 6. The CDR3 covers 15 residues. The CDR3: CASSLGDRADQPQHF. CDR3 nucleotides: TGTGCCAGCAGTTTAGGTGACAGGGCCGATCAGCCCCAGCATTTT.

V gene TRBV5-1 combines with J gene TRBJ2-3; weak D call: TRBD1 (5 bases). V gave up 0 bases and J gave up 6 bases, with 11 bases separating them. Germline loops: CDR1 SGHRS, CDR2 YFSETQ. The CDR3 has 14 residues. The CDR3 sequence: CASSLGGPPDTQYF. CDR3 nucleotides: TGCGCCAGCAGCTTGGGGGGCCCCCCCGATACGCAGTATTTT.

The chain uses TRBV28 and TRBJ1-1; D call uncertain. The CDR3 consists of 13 residues. V gave up 5 bases and J gave up 1 base, with 8 bases separating them. The germline gives CDR1 MDHEN, CDR2 SYDVKM. The CDR3 protein is CASSGPQNTEAFF. CDR3 in DNA: TGTGCCAGCAGTGGACCGCAGAACACTGAAGCTTTCTTT.

The chain joins TRBV5-4 to TRBJ1-1, with 7 positions matching TRBD1. The CDR3 loop spans 14 amino acids. Per the germline V gene, CDR1 is SGHNT and CDR2 is YYREEE (reference sequence). V lost 2 bases, J lost 11 bases, and 12 bases stayed unmatched. CDR3 region: CASSFSTGAPGAFF. The CDR3 region has the DNA TGTGCCAGCAGCTTCTCAACAGGGGCCCCGGGCGCTTTCTTT.

The chain joins TRBV6-5 to TRBJ2-3; tentatively, D is TRBD1 or TRBD2 (5 bases each). The V gene's germline CDR1 is MNHEY and CDR2 SVGAGI. The CDR3 is 13 amino acids. V dropped 4 bases and J dropped 5 bases, with 10 bases sitting between them. DNA for the CDR3: TGTGCCAGCAGTTTCTCGAGGGGAGATACGCAGTATTTT. Its protein is CASSFSRGDTQYF.

The V gene is TRBV28, the J gene TRBJ1-4, with a weak D call TRBD1 (6 bases). V gave up 4 bases and J gave up 0 bases, with 15 bases separating them. The CDR3 sequence is 17 residues long. CDR1 and CDR2 from the germline V gene are MDHEN and SYDVKM. This CDR3 is CASSSQGGSATNEKLFF. CDR3 DNA: TGTGCCAGCAGTTCACAGGGAGGATCTGCAACTAATGAAAAACTGTTTTTT.

This clone was seen more than once but under ten times. This sequence joins TRBV5-6 and TRBJ2-3; 14 bases map to TRBD2. Per germline, CDR1 SGHDT and CDR2 YYEEEE. V was pared by 3 bases and J by 2 bases, with 8 bases of the junction left unmatched. The CDR3 runs to 18 residues. This chain's CDR3 is CASSSGLAGAGDTDTQYF. For the CDR3, the DNA is TGTGCCAGCAGCTCGGGACTAGCGGGAGCCGGTGACACAGATACGCAGTATTTT.

V usage is TRBV6-6 and J usage is TRBJ1-3, with a weak D call TRBD1 (6 bases). Trimming took off 8 bases at V and 4 bases at J, with 9 bases between the two ends. There are 12 residues in the CDR3. Germline V gene lookup returns CDR1 MNHNY and CDR2 SVGAGI (reference sequence). This CDR3 is CASGGSGNTIYF. The CDR3 DNA sequence: TGTGCCAGCGGGGGCTCGGGAAACACCATATATTTT.

Remarks on this clone: Sequence at one end of the junction differs from germline and may be a read error. The J gene is TRBJ1-6, the V gene TRBV19; D is ambiguous. CDR1 and CDR2 (germline): LNHDA, SQIVND (reference sequence). The CDR3 contains 13 residues. The CDR3 region is CASSMDAHSPLHF. CDR3 in DNA: TGTGCCAGTAGTATGGATGCCCATTCCCCCCTCCACTTT.

This chain connects TRBV13 to TRBJ1-6; D unresolved. The CDR3 sequence is 13 residues long. In germline, CDR1 is PRHDT, CDR2 FYEKMQ (reference sequence). Deletions cut 2 bases from V and 8 bases from J, with 7 bases between. CDR3 in DNA: TGTGCCAGCAGCTTAAATAACGATTCACCCCTCCACTTT. Its protein product is CASSLNNDSPLHF.

The V gene is TRBV5-6, the J gene TRBJ1-2; D remains unclear. The length of the CDR3 is 14 residues. The germline gives CDR1 SGHDT, CDR2 YYEEEE. Trimming shortened V by 5 bases and J by 3 bases, and 14 bases separated the two germline ends. CDR3 amino acids: CASSPRRVYYGYTF. In nucleotides, the CDR3 is TGTGCCAGCAGTCCGAGAAGGGTTTACTATGGCTACACCTTC.

The chain is built from TRBV6-5 and TRBJ1-1, with 9 bases aligning to TRBD1. The CDR3 contains 14 residues. Germline CDR1 and CDR2: MNHEY and SVGAGI. V gave up 2 bases and J gave up 8 bases; unmatched junction bases: 6. The CDR3 spells CASSYHRQGGEAFF. As DNA, the CDR3 is TGTGCCAGCAGTTACCACAGACAGGGGGGGGAAGCTTTCTTT.

This chain connects TRBV19 to TRBJ1-5; D remains ambiguous. In germline, CDR1 is LNHDA, CDR2 SQIVND (reference sequence). This CDR3 is built from 15 residues. V was pared by 6 bases and J by 5 bases, with 17 bases between. The CDR3 loop is CASSFVGRPDQPQHF. The CDR3 nucleotides are TGTGCCAGTAGCTTCGTAGGGCGGCCCGATCAGCCCCAGCATTTT.

The V call is TRBV6-4, the J call TRBJ1-2, with TRBD1 matching 8 bases. The CDR3 loop spans 13 amino acids. Unmatched junction bases numbered 2, after V lost 4 bases and J lost 4 bases. The germline V gene encodes CDR1 MRHNA and CDR2 SNTAGT. The CDR3 DNA reads as TGTGCCAGCAGTGCGGGACAGGCCTATGGCTACACCTTC. Amino acids: CASSAGQAYGYTF.

V usage is TRBV4-1 and J usage is TRBJ1-5; D is unclear. The CDR3 consists of 12 residues. Trimming pared 2 bases from V and 7 bases from J, leaving 6 bases between. In germline, CDR1 is MGHRA, CDR2 YSYEKL. CDR3 DNA: TGCGCCAGCAGCCAAATAGGCCAGCCCCAGCATTTT. This encodes CASSQIGQPQHF.

The chain combines TRBV11-2 with TRBJ2-7; 8 nucleotides line up with TRBD2. V was pared by 6 bases and J by 4 bases, with 8 bases of the junction left unmatched. CDR3 size: 14 residues. CDR1 is SGHAT and CDR2 is FQNNGV in the germline V gene. Here the CDR3 reads CASSLGLADYEQYF. CDR3 DNA sequence: TGTGCCAGCAGTCTCGGACTAGCTGATTACGAGCAGTACTTC.

Details on this clone: Because the CDR3 is missing its conserved closing phenylalanine or tryptophan, this is likely a read error. The V and J genes are TRBV2 and TRBJ1-1; perhaps TRBD1 as D (5 bases). This CDR3 region has 12 residues. V lost 7 bases and J 4 bases, leaving 10 bases between the germline ends. Germline V gives CDR1 SNHLY, CDR2 FYNNEI. The CDR3 here is CASKQGITEAFS. The CDR3 coding sequence is TGTGCCAGCAAGCAGGGAATCACTGAAGCTTTCTCT.

The chain couples TRBV7-2 to TRBJ1-5, with a weak D call TRBD1 (5 bases). The CDR3 runs to 13 residues. Trimming shortened V by 5 bases and J by 5 bases, and 10 bases separated the two germline ends. The germline gives CDR1 SGHTA, CDR2 FQGNSA. As DNA, the CDR3 is TGTGCCAGCAGCACCGACAGCCATCAGCCCCAGCATTTT. As protein: CASSTDSHQPQHF.

V usage is TRBV15 and J usage is TRBJ2-1; D not resolved. CDR1 LNHNV and CDR2 YYDKDF come from the germline V gene (reference sequence). Between the trimmed V and J ends, which lost 1 base and 4 bases, there was a span of 2 bases. This CDR3 comprises 12 residues. This CDR3 is CATSRAYNEQFF. The CDR3 region has the DNA TGTGCCACCAGCAGAGCTTACAATGAGCAGTTCTTC.

The chain joins TRBV6-1 to TRBJ2-2, with TRBD2 as a possible D gene (6 bases). V was pared by 4 bases and J by 1 base, with 10 bases between. The germline gives CDR1 MNHNS, CDR2 SASEGT. The CDR3 has 15 residues. CDR3: CASSAGLVNTGELFF. CDR3 sequence (DNA): TGTGCCAGCAGTGCGGGACTGGTGAACACCGGGGAGCTGTTTTTT.

The chain carries TRBV5-5 and TRBJ1-1; D gene unclear. The CDR3 is 17 residues long. Trimming shortened V by 0 bases and J by 3 bases, and 18 bases separated the two germline ends. The V gene's germline CDR1 is SGHKS and CDR2 YYEKEE (reference sequence). The CDR3 coding sequence is TGTGCCAGCAGCTTGGGGGGTAACGCCTTTCAGGACACTGAAGCTTTCTTT. As protein: CASSLGGNAFQDTEAFF.

The chain links TRBV7-9 to TRBJ1-2; D might be TRBD1 (6 bases). The CDR3 sequence is 15 residues long. Germline V gene lookup returns CDR1 SEHNR and CDR2 FQNEAQ (reference sequence). V was trimmed by 5 bases and J by 6 bases, leaving 19 bases between them. The CDR3 coding sequence is TGTGCCAGCAGCCCCAACGCCCCAGGGGCCCATGGCTACACCTTC. Translating it yields CASSPNAPGAHGYTF.

The chain has TRBV6-1 and TRBJ1-2; possible D gene TRBD1, 5 bases. Germline CDR1 is MNHNS and CDR2 is SASEGT. Trimming took off 6 bases at V and 4 bases at J, with 15 bases between the two ends. The CDR3 totals 14 residues. The CDR3, as DNA: TGTGCCAGCAGAAACGAGGCAGGGACCTATGGCTACACCTTC. As protein: CASRNEAGTYGYTF.

The chain links TRBV27 to TRBJ2-5; TRBD1 matches 9 bases. Germline CDR1 and CDR2: MNHEY and SMNVEV (reference sequence). The J segment lost 4 bases and the V segment lost 5 bases, leaving 5 bases of the junction unmatched. The CDR3 is 14 residues long. As DNA, the CDR3 is TGTGCCAGCAGTGTCACAGGGGGCGGAGAGACCCAGTACTTC. Translated: CASSVTGGGETQYF.

This sequence joins TRBV28 and TRBJ2-2; TRBD2 agrees at 11 bases. The CDR3 is 16 amino acids. Germline trimming cut 6 bases from V and 5 bases from J; bases unmatched to any gene: 8. CDR1 and CDR2 (germline): MDHEN, SYDVKM. CDR3 protein: CASRTSGGRGTGELFF. The CDR3 coding sequence is TGTGCCAGCAGAACTAGCGGGGGCCGCGGGACCGGGGAGCTGTTTTTT.

The chain employs TRBV7-9 and TRBJ1-6, with a weak D call TRBD1 (6 bases). The germline V gene has CDR1 SEHNR and CDR2 FQNEAQ (reference sequence). The ends were cut back, 0 bases at V and 7 bases at J, with 13 bases in the middle. The CDR3 is made up of 16 amino acids. The CDR3: CASSLAGGRRNSPLHF. The CDR3 DNA is TGTGCCAGCAGCTTAGCGGGGGGGCGTCGGAATTCACCCCTCCACTTT.

This chain links TRBV19 with TRBJ1-4, with 7 nucleotides matching TRBD1. With V trimmed by 4 bases and J by 0 bases, 11 bases remained unmatched. Germline CDR1 and CDR2: LNHDA and SQIVND (reference sequence). The CDR3 runs to 18 residues. Here the CDR3 DNA reads TGTGCCAGTAGTACCCCCTCCGGACAGGCTGCAACTAATGAAAAACTGTTTTTT. Protein sequence: CASSTPSGQAATNEKLFF.

This clone was seen just once. The rearrangement joins TRBV4-1 to TRBJ1-6, with D unclear. The V and J ends lost 1 base and 10 bases respectively, with 5 bases between them. The CDR3 sequence is 12 residues long. Germline loops: CDR1 MGHRA, CDR2 YSYEKL. The CDR3 reads CASSQVLSPLHF. As DNA, the CDR3 is TGCGCCAGCAGCCAAGTTCTCTCACCCCTCCACTTT.

The chain combines TRBV18 with TRBJ2-1; the D gene is possibly TRBD1 (5 bases). Germline V gene lookup returns CDR1 KGHSH and CDR2 LQKENI. Between the trimmed V and J ends, which lost 2 bases and 6 bases, there was a span of 5 bases. The CDR3 runs to 12 residues. The CDR3 DNA follows: TGTGCCAGCTCACCAGACAGCAATGAGCAGTTCTTC. This sequence encodes CASSPDSNEQFF.

In its sample, this clone was seen a few times. V usage is TRBV2 and J usage is TRBJ1-5, with TRBD1 matching over 10 bases. Per germline, CDR1 SNHLY and CDR2 FYNNEI. The CDR3 sequence is 15 residues long. Trimming cost V 5 bases and J 7 bases; bases outside gene matches: 8. The CDR3 spells CASSPRQGAGQPQHF. The CDR3 bases are TGTGCCAGCAGTCCTCGACAGGGGGCAGGACAGCCCCAGCATTTT.

A single count supports this clone. This chain links TRBV9 with TRBJ2-1; TRBD1 aligns across 12 bases. V lost 3 bases to trimming and J lost 3 bases; unmatched junction nucleotides: 4. CDR1 is SGDLS, CDR2 YYNGEE, per germline. The CDR3 has 16 residues. For the CDR3, the DNA is TGTGCCAGCAGCGCGGGGACAGGGGGCTTCTACAATGAGCAGTTCTTC. Translated, it gives CASSAGTGGFYNEQFF.

V usage is TRBV19 and J usage is TRBJ1-4; 12 bases are shared with TRBD1. Germline loops: CDR1 LNHDA, CDR2 SQIVND (reference sequence). Unmatched junction bases numbered 7, after V lost 5 bases and J lost 3 bases. The CDR3 covers 17 residues. CDR3 bases: TGTGCCAGTAGTGACCGGGACAGGGGGCGATCTAATGAAAAACTGTTTTTT. Encoded protein: CASSDRDRGRSNEKLFF.